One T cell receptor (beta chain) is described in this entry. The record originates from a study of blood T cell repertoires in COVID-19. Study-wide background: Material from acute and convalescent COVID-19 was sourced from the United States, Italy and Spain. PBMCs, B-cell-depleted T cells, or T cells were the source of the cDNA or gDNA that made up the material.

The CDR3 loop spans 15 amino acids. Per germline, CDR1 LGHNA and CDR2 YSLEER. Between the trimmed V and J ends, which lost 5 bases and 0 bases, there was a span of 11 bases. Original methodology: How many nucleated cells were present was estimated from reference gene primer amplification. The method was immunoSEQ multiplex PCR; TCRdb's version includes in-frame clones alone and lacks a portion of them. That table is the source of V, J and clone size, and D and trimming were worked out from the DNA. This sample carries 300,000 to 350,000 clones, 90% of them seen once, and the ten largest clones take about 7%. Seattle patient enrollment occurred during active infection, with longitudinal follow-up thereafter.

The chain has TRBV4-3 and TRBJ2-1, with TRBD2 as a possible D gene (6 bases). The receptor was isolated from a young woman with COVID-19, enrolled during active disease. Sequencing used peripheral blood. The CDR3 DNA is TGCGCCAGCAGCTCCGGGGGAACCTCCTACAATGAGCAGTTCTTC. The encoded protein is CASSSGGTSYNEQFF.